This entry lists 32 T cell receptor beta chains sequenced from one sample in a study of T cells after yellow fever vaccination. TCRdb processed the 5' RACE reads anew with MiXCR; each CDR3 protein has one entry. Found here are around 350,000 distinct CDR3 sequences, approximately 5.7% of them singletons; the top ten hold approximately 15%. The sample here was PBMCs, taken 5 days after the yellow fever booster vaccination. Every receptor here comes from a man aged 30 to 45 who received the YFV17D yellow fever vaccine.

This clonotype appeared a few times. The chain recombines TRBV15 with TRBJ2-1; D tentatively fits TRBD1 or TRBD2 (7 bases each). Germline V gene sequence: CDR1 LNHNV, CDR2 YYDKDF (reference sequence). The CDR3 is 17 residues long. Trimming pared 0 bases from V and 5 bases from J, leaving 17 bases between. CDR3 DNA sequence: TGTGCCACCAGCAGAGATCTGGGGCAGGGGGGGAACAATGAGCAGTTCTTC. Its translation is CATSRDLGQGGNNEQFF.

The table lists this clonotype with a count of one. The rearrangement links TRBV5-8 to TRBJ2-1; TRBD2 might be the D (5 bases). The CDR3 has 17 residues. Trimming left V 2 bases short and J 8 bases short, with 23 bases between. Germline loops: CDR1 SGHTS, CDR2 YDEGEE. CDR3 sequence reads: CASSFLGRVRGIYEQFF. The CDR3 DNA reads as TGTGCCAGCAGCTTCTTAGGGAGAGTCCGGGGTATCTATGAGCAGTTCTTC.

This clonotype was counted many times. The V gene is TRBV7-9, the J gene TRBJ2-3; 7 nucleotides agree with TRBD2. This CDR3 contains 16 residues. Germline V gene lookup returns CDR1 SEHNR and CDR2 FQNEAQ (reference sequence). The junction had 12 bases not matched to a gene; V was cut back by 5 bases and J by 4 bases. The CDR3 DNA is TGTGCCAGCAGCCTGAAAAGCGGGGACTCTTCAGATACGCAGTATTTT. This translates into CASSLKSGDSSDTQYF.

In its sample, this clonotype was seen many times. The chain employs TRBV29-1 and TRBJ2-1; 8 nucleotides match TRBD1. CDR3 size: 15 residues. The germline V gene has CDR1 SQVTM and CDR2 ANQGSEA. Losses at the gene ends were 6 bases for V and 1 base for J; bases not matched to a gene: 8. The CDR3 coding sequence is TGCAGCGTGAGGGGACAGGTTCGTTCCTACAATGAGCAGTTCTTC. It yields the protein CSVRGQVRSYNEQFF.

The chain couples TRBV20-1 to TRBJ2-5; TRBD1 matches 7 bases. The CDR3 sequence is 15 residues long. Germline loops: CDR1 DFQATT, CDR2 SNEGSKA (reference sequence). J lost 4 bases, V lost 0 bases, and 8 bases had no gene match. DNA for the CDR3: TGCAGTGCTAGAGATCCAGGGACAGACGGAGAGACCCAGTACTTC. Amino acid sequence: CSARDPGTDGETQYF.

The V gene is TRBV5-4, the J gene TRBJ2-2, with D tentatively TRBD1 (6 bases). Germline assignment: CDR1 SGHNT and CDR2 YYREEE (reference sequence). The CDR3 runs 14 residues. V gave up 2 bases and J gave up 6 bases, with 11 bases separating them. DNA for the CDR3: TGTGCCAGCAGCTTTGCAGGGGCGTCCGGGGAGCTGTTTTTT. Its protein is CASSFAGASGELFF.

This clonotype occurred many times. The gene calls are TRBV5-1 and TRBJ2-7; the match to TRBD2 covers 7 bases. Germline V CDR1 and CDR2: SGHRS, YFSETQ. After removal of 5 bases from V and 3 bases from J, the junction contained 14 bases not matched to a gene. The CDR3 sequence is 16 residues long. The CDR3 nucleotides are TGCGCCAGCAGTTCCGAGGGAGGGCCGCGTCTCTACGAGCAGTACTTC. Protein: CASSSEGGPRLYEQYF.

For this clonotype: One junction end does not reproduce the germline sequence, and a read error may be involved. CDR3 loop: CASRQDSSGSYEQFF. CDR3 DNA sequence: TGTGCCAGCAGACAAGATTCTAGCGGGAGCTATGAGCAGTTCTTC. This chain uses TRBV3-1 with TRBJ2-1; 10 bases agree with TRBD2. CDR1 and CDR2 from the germline V gene are LGHDT and YNNKEL (reference sequence). CDR3 length: 15 amino acids.

This clonotype was seen a few times. The V and J genes are TRBV5-1 and TRBJ1-2; possibly TRBD1 for D (6 bases). The germline V and J ends were trimmed by 3 bases and 8 bases, with 11 bases remaining between them. Germline V gene lookup returns CDR1 SGHRS and CDR2 YFSETQ. This CDR3 spans 12 amino acids. The CDR3 reads CASSWGAGGYTF. CDR3 sequence (DNA): TGCGCCAGCAGCTGGGGGGCAGGCGGCTACACCTTC.

The rearrangement links TRBV9 to TRBJ2-5; TRBD2 matches at 7 bases. The V segment lost 3 bases and the J segment 3 bases; nucleotides outside the gene matches: 8. Germline CDR1 reads SGDLS; CDR2 reads YYNGEE. The CDR3 consists of 15 residues. The CDR3, as DNA: TGTGCCAGCAGCGCCCGCGGGGGTTTTAAAGAGACCCAGTACTTC. Amino acids: CASSARGGFKETQYF.

The chain links TRBV5-6 to TRBJ2-5, with TRBD2 identical over 13 bases. V shed 2 bases and J 5 bases; nucleotides not matched to a gene: 3. The CDR3 is 15 residues long. Germline loops: CDR1 SGHDT, CDR2 YYEEEE. CDR3 protein: CASSFGLAGVETQYF. The CDR3 DNA sequence: TGTGCCAGCAGCTTCGGACTAGCGGGAGTTGAGACCCAGTACTTC.

This clonotype was seen ten or more times. V gene TRBV7-2 combines with J gene TRBJ2-7; D assignment may be TRBD1 or TRBD2 (5 bases each). Trimming took off 5 bases at V and 6 bases at J, with 8 bases between the two ends. The CDR3 sequence is 11 residues long. Per the germline V gene, CDR1 is SGHTA and CDR2 is FQGNSA. The CDR3 loop reads CASSPGREQYF. DNA of the CDR3: TGTGCCAGCAGCCCGGGGCGCGAGCAGTACTTC.

This clonotype came up many times. This chain joins TRBV6-5 and TRBJ1-2, with D unclear. CDR1 is MNHEY, CDR2 SVGAGI, per germline. V lost 6 bases and J 4 bases, leaving 9 bases between the germline ends. The CDR3 is made up of 12 amino acids. In DNA, the CDR3 is TGTGCCAGCAGGAAAGACTCCTATGGCTACACCTTC. Its translation is CASRKDSYGYTF.

The CDR3 loop reads CATQPGQGANEQFF. In DNA form, the CDR3 reads TGTGCCACTCAACCGGGACAGGGGGCGAATGAGCAGTTCTTC. V is TRBV19 and J is TRBJ2-1; TRBD1 matches at 12 bases. The CDR3 loop spans 14 amino acids. Germline V CDR1 and CDR2: LNHDA, SQIVND (reference sequence). V shed 10 bases, J shed 7 bases, and the junction held 8 bases outside the gene matches. The whole variable domain, remainder taken from reference TRBV19 and TRBJ2-1, is DGGITQSPKYLFRKEGQNVTLSCEQNLNHDAMYWYRQDPGQGLRLIYYSQIVNDFQKGDIAEGYSVSREKKESFPLTVTSAQKNPTAFYLCATQPGQGANEQFFGPGTRLTVL.

Many counts were recorded for this clonotype. The chain couples TRBV30 to TRBJ2-1; tentatively, D is TRBD2 (5 bases). Per germline, CDR1 GTSNPN and CDR2 SVGIG (reference sequence). Trimming removed 3 bases from V and 5 bases from J, with 11 bases in between. CDR3 length: 13 amino acids. CDR3 region: CAWSGKGHNEQFF. As DNA, the CDR3 is TGTGCCTGGAGCGGGAAAGGACACAATGAGCAGTTCTTC.

The J gene is TRBJ2-3, the V gene TRBV7-2, with D possibly TRBD1 on 6 matching bases. V was trimmed by 3 bases and J by 3 bases, leaving 7 bases between them. CDR1 is SGHTA, CDR2 FQGNSA, per germline. This CDR3 is 13 amino acids long. The CDR3 nucleotides are TGTGCCAGCAGCTTTACAGGGACAGATACGCAGTATTTT. Its protein is CASSFTGTDTQYF.

This clonotype was observed a few times. The chain has TRBV15 and TRBJ2-1; tentatively, D is TRBD1 (5 bases). V was cut by 5 bases and J by 0 bases, with 17 bases left in between. The CDR3 length is 17 residues. Germline V gene data show CDR1 as LNHNV and CDR2 as YYDKDF (reference sequence). The CDR3 is CATSGTGALDSYNEQFF. The CDR3 coding sequence is TGTGCCACCAGCGGAACTGGGGCCCTAGACTCCTACAATGAGCAGTTCTTC.

This clonotype was seen more than once but under ten times. The chain has TRBV11-2 and TRBJ2-1, with 11 bases aligning to TRBD2. Germline lookup yields CDR1 SGHAT and CDR2 FQNNGV. With 1 base clipped from V and 2 bases from J, the junction kept 4 bases outside the gene matches. CDR3 length equals 17 residues. Written as DNA, the CDR3 is TGTGCCAGCAGCTTAGTCGTACTAGCGGGAGCCTACAATGAGCAGTTCTTC. Amino acid sequence: CASSLVVLAGAYNEQFF.

In this sample, this clonotype turned up a few times. The chain uses TRBV11-2 and TRBJ1-2; TRBD1 agrees at 9 bases. The trim removed 5 bases at V and 6 bases at J, leaving 4 bases unmatched. This CDR3 is built from 13 residues. Germline V gene sequence: CDR1 SGHAT, CDR2 FQNNGV. The chain's CDR3 is CASSRDRDNGYTF. As DNA, the CDR3 is TGTGCCAGCAGCCGGGACAGGGATAATGGCTACACCTTC.

This clonotype was found many times. The gene calls are TRBV6-2 or TRBV6-3 and TRBJ2-5; 8 bases are a match to TRBD2. The germline V gene has CDR1 MNHEY and CDR2 SVGEGT. This CDR3 is 17 amino acids long. Trimming took 7 bases from V and 4 from J; bases not matched to a gene: 17. CDR3 DNA: TGTGCCAGCACGGAGGGGCGACACGGGACTAGATTAGAGACCCAGTACTTC. Translated: CASTEGRHGTRLETQYF.

This chain links TRBV20-1 with TRBJ2-1; 8 bases map to TRBD2. J gave up 4 bases and V 1 base, and 3 bases lay outside the gene matches. In germline, CDR1 is DFQATT, CDR2 SNEGSKA (reference sequence). This CDR3 comprises 14 residues. CDR3: CSARVTSGYNEQFF. DNA of the CDR3: TGCAGTGCTAGAGTCACTAGCGGATACAATGAGCAGTTCTTC.

This clonotype was observed many times. The V gene is TRBV7-2, the J gene TRBJ2-7, with 7 nucleotides matching TRBD1. Unmatched junction bases numbered 6, after V lost 6 bases and J lost 4 bases. The CDR3 runs to 13 residues. From germline, CDR1 is SGHTA and CDR2 FQGNSA. The CDR3 region has the DNA TGTGCCAGCAGTCCCCAGACAGGGTACGAGCAGTACTTC. Translated, it gives CASSPQTGYEQYF. Variable domain in full (rest from reference TRBV7-2 and TRBJ2-7): GAGVSQSPSNKVTEKGKDVELRCDPISGHTALYWYRQSLGQGLEFLIYFQGNSAPDKSGLPSDRFSAERTGGSVSTLTIQRTQQEDSAVYLCASSPQTGYEQYFGPGTRLTVT.

This clonotype was detected only a few times. The rearrangement joins TRBV28 to TRBJ2-3; D may be TRBD2 (5 bases). V lost 2 bases and J lost 2, with 11 bases in between. The CDR3 runs to 15 residues. From germline, CDR1 is MDHEN and CDR2 SYDVKM. CDR3 in amino acids: CASSLPRATTDTQYF. CDR3 coding DNA: TGTGCCAGCAGTTTACCGCGGGCTACCACAGATACGCAGTATTTT.

This clonotype was seen only a few times. V and J are TRBV20-1 and TRBJ1-1, with TRBD1 as a possible D gene (5 bases). Germline values: CDR1 DFQATT, CDR2 SNEGSKA (reference sequence). Trimming cost V 3 bases and J 1 base, with 12 bases left between them. There are 14 residues in the CDR3. CDR3 DNA: TGCAGTGCTAGGTTTCAGGGCGCGAACACTGAAGCTTTCTTT. This encodes CSARFQGANTEAFF.

This clonotype occurred a few times. The rearrangement links TRBV6-5 to TRBJ2-1; D call uncertain. Trimming cost V 4 bases and J 2 bases, with 3 bases left between them. Germline assignment: CDR1 MNHEY and CDR2 SVGAGI. CDR3 size: 12 residues. The CDR3, as DNA: TGTGCCAGCAGTTCCGCCTACAATGAGCAGTTCTTC. Translating gives CASSSAYNEQFF.

This chain uses TRBV7-2 with TRBJ2-7; 9 bases fit TRBD1. The CDR3 is 13 residues long. The trim removed 7 bases at V and 9 bases at J, leaving 10 bases unmatched. Germline CDR1 and CDR2: SGHTA and FQGNSA. In DNA form, the CDR3 reads TGTGCCAGCACCCCGAAACAGGGGGCGGCGCAGTACTTC. This gives the protein CASTPKQGAAQYF.

This clonotype was seen a few times. The rearrangement links TRBV20-1 to TRBJ2-1, with no clear D. This CDR3 contains 13 residues. CDR1 is DFQATT, CDR2 SNEGSKA, per germline (reference sequence). V lost 3 bases to trimming and J lost 4 bases, with 10 bases between them. The CDR3 DNA reads TGCAGTGCTAGGAGACTTTTGTACAATGAGCAGTTCTTC. It translates to CSARRLLYNEQFF.

There are a few counts of this clonotype. The J gene is TRBJ2-4, the V gene TRBV6-2 or TRBV6-3; possible D gene TRBD2, 6 bases. Per the germline V gene, CDR1 is MNHEY and CDR2 is SVGEGT. V was trimmed by 10 bases and J by 3 bases, leaving 16 bases between them. The CDR3 runs 14 residues. Written as DNA, the CDR3 is TGTGCCACCTCTGGGACTCCTAACAAAAACATTCAGTACTTC. This gives the protein CATSGTPNKNIQYF.

This clonotype was seen repeatedly, ten times or more. The V and J genes are TRBV20-1 and TRBJ1-5; D not resolved. This CDR3 is built from 13 residues. Trimming left V 5 bases short and J 5 bases short, with 13 bases between. CDR1 and CDR2 from the germline V gene are DFQATT and SNEGSKA (reference sequence). CDR3 loop: CSAGRDEHQPQHF. The CDR3 DNA sequence: TGCAGTGCTGGTAGGGATGAGCATCAGCCCCAGCATTTT.

The chain couples TRBV6-4 to TRBJ2-1, with D perhaps TRBD2 (5 bases). Germline V gene data show CDR1 as MRHNA and CDR2 as SNTAGT. Trimming removed 7 bases from V and 8 bases from J, with 12 bases in between. The CDR3 runs to 12 residues. The CDR3 is CASKKGGYEQFF. As DNA, the CDR3 is TGTGCCAGCAAAAAGGGCGGGTATGAGCAGTTCTTC.

CDR3 DNA: TGTGCCAGCAGTTTAATCTTCGTCACGGCGAACTATGGCTACACCTTC. It specifies CASSLIFVTANYGYTF. The gene calls are TRBV12-3 or TRBV12-4 and TRBJ1-2; the D is unclear. The CDR3 is 16 amino acids. The V and J ends lost 2 bases and 2 bases respectively, with 15 bases between them.

This clonotype appeared a few times. The chain employs TRBV20-1 and TRBJ2-1; D gene ambiguous. V was cut by 0 bases and J by 0 bases, with 12 bases left in between. This CDR3 is 16 amino acids long. Per the germline V gene, CDR1 is DFQATT and CDR2 is SNEGSKA (reference sequence). The CDR3 DNA reads TGCAGTGCTAGAGAGTTCGGCGGACCCTCCTACAATGAGCAGTTCTTC. It yields the protein CSAREFGGPSYNEQFF.